The T cell receptor (beta chain) under discussion was sequenced for a study of CD8+CD57+ T cells in acquired aplastic anemia. The CDR3 loop spans 11 amino acids. V dropped 4 bases and J dropped 8 bases, with 7 bases sitting between them. Germline V CDR1 and CDR2: SGHTS, YDEGEE. Genomic DNA was employed as the template in profiling TCR beta VDJ and CDR3. TCRdb used MiXCR to reprocess the reads, holding one entry per CDR3 protein. Among roughly 300,000 distinct CDR3 sequences, around three fifths were seen once, and the ten largest hold approximately 8.2%. This clonotype showed up many times. The genes are TRBV5-8 and TRBJ1-5, with D unresolved. The receptor's source is a human donor with severe aplastic anemia or a healthy control (not recorded which). Sequencing was carried out using sorted CD4+, CD8+, or CD8+CD57+ T cells (not recorded which) from PBMCs. The CDR3 bases are TGTGCCAGCAGCCTCTTTAAGCCCCAGCATTTT. Translated: CASSLFKPQHF. The complete variable domain, with remaining parts taken from reference TRBV5-8 and TRBJ1-5, reads EAGVTQSPTHLIKTRGQQATLRCSPISGHTSVYWYQQALGLGLQFLLWYDEGEERNRGNFPPRFSGRQFPNYSSELNVNALELEDSALYLCASSLFKPQHFGDGTRLSIL.